The 15 T cell receptor beta chains in this list originate from one sample, sequenced in a study of T cells expressing NK-cell markers. From its re-call of the 5' RACE reads, TCRdb lists each CDR3 protein once, without DNA. The table lists hundreds of thousands of distinct CDR3 sequences. Sequences were obtained from blood T cells: a sorted CD56 or NKG2C T cell subset, CD4+ or CD8+ T cells, or bulk PBMC T cells (not recorded which). The origin of the receptors is a man between 18 and 69 years old in good health.

The rearrangement uses TRBV2 and TRBJ2-3; the TCRdb call, TRBD2, lacks DNA for checking. There are 19 residues in the CDR3. Germline loops: CDR1 SNHLY, CDR2 FYNNEI. CDR3 in amino acids: CASSVSVAGGPPSTDTQYF.

The CDR3 protein is CSASSGLAGANPGNEQYF. The chain carries TRBV20-1 and TRBJ2-7; TCRdb returns TRBD2, unconfirmable since there is no DNA. Germline V gene data show CDR1 as DFQATT and CDR2 as SNEGSKA (reference sequence). This CDR3 comprises 18 residues.

This rearrangement joins TRBV5-1 to TRBJ2-5; absent DNA, TCRdb's TRBD2 call cannot be checked. Germline CDR1 and CDR2: SGHRS and YFSETQ. This CDR3 region has 16 residues. CDR3 region: CASSLRSSGARETQYF. Based on the CDR3 plus reference TRBV5-1 and TRBJ2-5, the full variable domain is KAGVTQTPRYLIKTRGQQVTLSCSPISGHRSVSWYQQTPGQGLQFLFEYFSETQRNKGNFPGRFSGRQFSNSRSEMNVSTLELGDSALYLCASSLRSSGARETQYFGPGTRLLVL.

The rearrangement links TRBV5-1 to TRBJ2-5; TCRdb picks TRBD2, but there is no DNA to check that call. The CDR3 runs 14 residues. CDR1 and CDR2 (germline): SGHRS, YFSETQ. CDR3 amino acids: CASSWDGGPGTQYF.

The genes are TRBV12-3 or TRBV12-4 and TRBJ1-4; TCRdb's D gene call, TRBD1, goes unchecked for lack of DNA. The CDR3 extends over 15 amino acids. The CDR3 reads CASSSGQPRTEKLFF.

CDR3: CASSLTINTDTQYF. The chain combines TRBV12-3 or TRBV12-4 with TRBJ2-3. The CDR3 extends over 14 amino acids.

The chain has TRBV20-1 and TRBJ1-2. Germline assignment: CDR1 DFQATT and CDR2 SNEGSKA (reference sequence). The CDR3 has 14 residues. The CDR3 reads CSARKEGRSYGYTF.

The chain is built from TRBV18 and TRBJ1-2; the TCRdb D gene call, TRBD1, has no DNA to confirm it. The CDR3 loop spans 14 amino acids. Germline V gene data show CDR1 as KGHSH and CDR2 as LQKENI. CDR3: CASSFNGAEYGYTF.

V and J are TRBV3-1 and TRBJ2-7; with no DNA, the TCRdb D assignment of TRBD1 cannot be verified. The germline V gene has CDR1 LGHDT and CDR2 YNNKEL (reference sequence). The CDR3 loop spans 14 amino acids. Here the CDR3 reads CASSQAGSNNEQYF.

The V call is TRBV2, the J call TRBJ1-4. The CDR3 consists of 15 residues. Germline values: CDR1 SNHLY, CDR2 FYNNEI. The CDR3 is CASSGSIRPNEKLFF.

J is TRBJ1-5 and V is TRBV7-2; as DNA is missing, the TRBD1 call by TCRdb cannot be tested. The CDR3 consists of 16 residues. Germline V gene lookup returns CDR1 SGHTA and CDR2 FQGNSA. The CDR3 is CASSLAGQGFYQPQHF.

The V and J genes are TRBV16 and TRBJ2-3; with no DNA, the TCRdb D assignment of TRBD1 cannot be verified. CDR3 length equals 14 residues. Germline CDR1 and CDR2: KGHSY and FQNENV. The chain's CDR3 is CASSNWGATDTQYF.

The V gene is TRBV6-1, the J gene TRBJ1-4; TCRdb gives TRBD1 as the D gene, but with no DNA this cannot be confirmed. CDR1 and CDR2 from the germline V gene are MNHNS and SASEGT. CDR3 size: 14 residues. CDR3 residues: CASTSGGTGYKLFF.

The genes are TRBV20-1 and TRBJ1-1; TCRdb reports TRBD1, a call that lacks DNA to check it against. Germline lookup yields CDR1 DFQATT and CDR2 SNEGSKA (reference sequence). The CDR3 runs to 15 residues. The CDR3 protein is CSARDPRQMNTEAFF.

V usage is TRBV6-5 and J usage is TRBJ2-3; as DNA is missing, the TRBD2 call by TCRdb cannot be tested. The CDR3 extends over 18 amino acids. The germline CDR1 and CDR2 sequences are MNHEY and SVGAGI. This CDR3 reads CASSYSVQAGTSTDTQYF.